This T cell receptor (beta chain) was sequenced for a study of CD8+ T cells in alopecia areata. Overall study: The study gave treated patients oral tofacitinib at 5 to 10 mg twice daily. Severity scoring for treated patients was based on the percentage of affected scalp area.

Germline V gives CDR1 GTSNPN, CDR2 SVGIG (reference sequence). V shed 4 bases and J 8 bases; nucleotides not matched to a gene: 10. This CDR3 is 13 amino acids long. About this clone itself: Its antigen is currently unknown.

Sequencing used cDNA as its template, made by extracting RNA and reverse transcribing it. TCRdb keeps only in-frame clones here, not all; method: immunoSEQ multiplex PCR. The data hold about 94,000 clones, with just over 70% observed a single time. Described treatment: oral pan-JAK inhibitor, 5-10 mg twice daily. Regarding the study as a whole: Significant decreases in scalp clonality and expanded CD8+ clones followed tofacitinib treatment. Scalp and blood retained many expanded lesional clones during tofacitinib.

The V gene is TRBV30, the J gene TRBJ2-7; 8 positions match TRBD1. Sequenced material: CD8+ T cells sorted from blood, taken between weeks 43 and 45, from a patient treated with tofacitinib. The clonotype was recovered from a human donor with alopecia areata. The CDR3 loop reads CAWMEIGTGQQYF. For the CDR3, the DNA is TGTGCCTGGATGGAAATCGGGACAGGCCAGCAGTACTTC.